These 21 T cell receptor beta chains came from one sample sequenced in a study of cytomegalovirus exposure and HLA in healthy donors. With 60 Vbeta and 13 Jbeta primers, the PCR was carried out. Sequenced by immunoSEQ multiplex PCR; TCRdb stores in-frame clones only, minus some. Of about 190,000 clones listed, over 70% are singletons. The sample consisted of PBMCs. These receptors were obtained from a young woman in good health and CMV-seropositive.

CDR3 region: CASSVGYLGDRVKTQYF. The CDR3, as DNA: TGTGCCAGCAGCGTAGGTTACTTGGGGGACAGGGTAAAGACCCAGTACTTC. The V and J genes are TRBV9 and TRBJ2-5, with 9 bases that match TRBD1. This CDR3 region has 17 residues. Germline values: CDR1 SGDLS, CDR2 YYNGEE. Trimming cost V 0 bases and J 6 bases; bases outside gene matches: 12. The variable domain in full, with the rest retrieved from reference TRBV9 and TRBJ2-5, is DSGVTQTPKHLITATGQRVTLRCSPRSGDLSVYWYQQSLDQGLQFLIQYYNGEERAKGNILERFSAQQFPDLHSELNLSSLELGDSALYFCASSVGYLGDRVKTQYFGPGTRLLVL.

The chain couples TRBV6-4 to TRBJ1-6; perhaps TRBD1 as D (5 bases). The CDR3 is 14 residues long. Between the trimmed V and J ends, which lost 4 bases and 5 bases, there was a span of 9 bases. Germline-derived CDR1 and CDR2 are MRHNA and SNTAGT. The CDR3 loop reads CASSARADNSPLHF. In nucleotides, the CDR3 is TGTGCCAGCAGTGCCAGGGCCGATAATTCACCCCTCCACTTT.

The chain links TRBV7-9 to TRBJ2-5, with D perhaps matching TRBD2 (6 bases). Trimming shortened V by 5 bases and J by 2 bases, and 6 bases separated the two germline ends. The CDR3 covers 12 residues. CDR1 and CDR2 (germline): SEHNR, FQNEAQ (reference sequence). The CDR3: CASSGGQETQYF. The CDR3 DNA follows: TGTGCCAGCAGCGGGGGGCAAGAGACCCAGTACTTC.

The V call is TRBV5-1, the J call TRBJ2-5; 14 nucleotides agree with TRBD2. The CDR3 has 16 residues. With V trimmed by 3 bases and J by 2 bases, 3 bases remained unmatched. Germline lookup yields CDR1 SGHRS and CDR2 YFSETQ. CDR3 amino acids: CASSWGLAGAQETQYF. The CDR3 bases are TGCGCCAGCAGCTGGGGACTAGCGGGGGCTCAAGAGACCCAGTACTTC.

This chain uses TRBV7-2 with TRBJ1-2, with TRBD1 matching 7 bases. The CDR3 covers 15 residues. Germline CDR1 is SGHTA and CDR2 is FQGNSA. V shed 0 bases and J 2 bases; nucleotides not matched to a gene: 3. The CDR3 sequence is CASSLAGQTNYGYTF. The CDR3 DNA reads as TGTGCCAGCAGCTTAGCGGGACAGACAAACTATGGCTACACCTTC.

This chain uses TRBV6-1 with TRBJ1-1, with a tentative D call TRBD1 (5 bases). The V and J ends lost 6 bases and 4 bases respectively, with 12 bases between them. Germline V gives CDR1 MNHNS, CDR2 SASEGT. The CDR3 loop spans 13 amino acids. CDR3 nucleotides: TGTGCCAGCAGCCCTTGGGGGGGCACTGAAGCTTTCTTT. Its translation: CASSPWGGTEAFF.

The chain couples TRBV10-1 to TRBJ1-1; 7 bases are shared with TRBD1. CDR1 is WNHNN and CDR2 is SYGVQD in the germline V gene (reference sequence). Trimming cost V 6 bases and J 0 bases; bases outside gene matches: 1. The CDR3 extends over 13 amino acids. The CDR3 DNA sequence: TGCGCCAGCAGACAGGGGATGAACACTGAAGCTTTCTTT. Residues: CASRQGMNTEAFF.

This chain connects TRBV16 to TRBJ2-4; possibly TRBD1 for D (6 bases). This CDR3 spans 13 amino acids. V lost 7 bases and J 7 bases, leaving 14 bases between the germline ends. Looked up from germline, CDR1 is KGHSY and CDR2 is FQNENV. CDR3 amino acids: CASTLGGSNIQYF. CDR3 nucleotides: TGTGCCAGCACCCTAGGGGGATCCAACATTCAGTACTTC.

CDR3 in DNA: TGCAGCGACCGCGACAGGGACCTAAGCAATCAGCCCCAGCATTTT. This translates into CSDRDRDLSNQPQHF. This chain uses TRBV29-1 with TRBJ1-5; 7 bases are shared with TRBD1. The germline CDR1 and CDR2 sequences are SQVTM and ANQGSEA. The CDR3 loop spans 15 amino acids. The junction had 10 bases not matched to a gene; V was cut back by 7 bases and J by 1 base.

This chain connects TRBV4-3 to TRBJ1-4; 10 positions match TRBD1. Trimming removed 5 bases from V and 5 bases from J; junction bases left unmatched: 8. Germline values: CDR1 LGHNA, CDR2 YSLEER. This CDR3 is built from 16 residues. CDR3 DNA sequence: TGCGCCAGCAGCACCCGACCGGGACAGGGGAATGAAAAACTGTTTTTT. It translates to CASSTRPGQGNEKLFF.

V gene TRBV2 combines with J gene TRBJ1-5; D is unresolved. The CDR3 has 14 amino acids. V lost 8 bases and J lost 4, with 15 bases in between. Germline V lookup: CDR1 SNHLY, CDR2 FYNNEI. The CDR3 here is CASRERVGNQPQHF. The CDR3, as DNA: TGTGCCAGCCGGGAGAGAGTGGGGAATCAGCCCCAGCATTTT.

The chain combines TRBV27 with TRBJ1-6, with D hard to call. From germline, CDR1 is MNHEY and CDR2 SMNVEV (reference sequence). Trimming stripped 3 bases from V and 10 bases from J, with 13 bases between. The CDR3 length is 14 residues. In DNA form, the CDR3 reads TGTGCCAGCAGTTTCGGGCGGGTGGGATCACCCCTCCACTTT. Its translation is CASSFGRVGSPLHF.

The CDR3 reads CASSTTGGGLGRTEAFF. The CDR3 nucleotides read TGTGCCAGCAGCACGACAGGGGGCGGCCTGGGGAGGACTGAAGCTTTCTTT. The chain uses TRBV11-2 and TRBJ1-1; 10 bases line up with TRBD1. With 5 bases clipped from V and 5 bases from J, the junction kept 14 bases outside the gene matches. This CDR3 is 17 amino acids long. Per germline, CDR1 SGHAT and CDR2 FQNNGV.

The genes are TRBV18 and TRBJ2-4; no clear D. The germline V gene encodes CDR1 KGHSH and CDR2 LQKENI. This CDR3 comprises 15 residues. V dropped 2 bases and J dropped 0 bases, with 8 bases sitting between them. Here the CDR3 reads CASSPAQLAKNIQYF. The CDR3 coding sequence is TGTGCCAGCTCACCAGCACAGCTAGCCAAAAACATTCAGTACTTC.

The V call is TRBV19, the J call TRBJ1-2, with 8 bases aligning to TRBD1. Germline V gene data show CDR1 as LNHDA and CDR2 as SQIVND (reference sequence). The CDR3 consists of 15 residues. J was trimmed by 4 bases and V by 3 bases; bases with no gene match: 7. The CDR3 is CASSIYRGDGYGYTF. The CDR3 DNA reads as TGTGCCAGTAGTATCTACAGGGGGGATGGCTATGGCTACACCTTC. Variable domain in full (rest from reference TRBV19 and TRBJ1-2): DGGITQSPKYLFRKEGQNVTLSCEQNLNHDAMYWYRQDPGQGLRLIYYSQIVNDFQKGDIAEGYSVSREKKESFPLTVTSAQKNPTAFYLCASSIYRGDGYGYTFGSGTRLTVV.

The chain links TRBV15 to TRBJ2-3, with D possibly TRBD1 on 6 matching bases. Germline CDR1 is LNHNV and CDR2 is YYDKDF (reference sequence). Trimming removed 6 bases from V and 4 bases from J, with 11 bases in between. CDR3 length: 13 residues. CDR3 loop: CATRIQGSDTQYF. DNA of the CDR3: TGTGCCACCAGGATACAGGGTTCAGATACGCAGTATTTT.

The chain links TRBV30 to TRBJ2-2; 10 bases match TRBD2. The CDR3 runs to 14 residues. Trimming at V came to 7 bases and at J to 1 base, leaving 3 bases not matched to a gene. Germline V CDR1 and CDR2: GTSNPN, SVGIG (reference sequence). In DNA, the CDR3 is TGTGCCTCCCGGACTAGCGGGAACACCGGGGAGCTGTTTTTT. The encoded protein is CASRTSGNTGELFF.

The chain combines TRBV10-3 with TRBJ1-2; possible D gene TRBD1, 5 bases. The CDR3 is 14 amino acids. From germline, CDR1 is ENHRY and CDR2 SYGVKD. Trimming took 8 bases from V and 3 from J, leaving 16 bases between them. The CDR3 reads CAIAGGGTDYGYTF. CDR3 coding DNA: TGTGCCATCGCGGGGGGGGGAACTGACTATGGCTACACCTTC.

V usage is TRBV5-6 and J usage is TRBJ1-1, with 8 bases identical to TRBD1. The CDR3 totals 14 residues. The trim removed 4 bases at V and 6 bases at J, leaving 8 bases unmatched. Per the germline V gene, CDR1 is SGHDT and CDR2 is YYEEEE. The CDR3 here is CASSVRRGRAEAFF. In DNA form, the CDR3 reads TGTGCCAGCAGCGTACGCAGGGGGCGGGCTGAAGCTTTCTTT.

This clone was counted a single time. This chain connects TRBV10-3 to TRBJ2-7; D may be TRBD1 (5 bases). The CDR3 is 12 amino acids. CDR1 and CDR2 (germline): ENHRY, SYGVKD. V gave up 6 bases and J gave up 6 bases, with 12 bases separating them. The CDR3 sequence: CAIRPGSGEQYF. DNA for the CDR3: TGTGCCATCAGGCCAGGGTCGGGCGAGCAGTACTTC.

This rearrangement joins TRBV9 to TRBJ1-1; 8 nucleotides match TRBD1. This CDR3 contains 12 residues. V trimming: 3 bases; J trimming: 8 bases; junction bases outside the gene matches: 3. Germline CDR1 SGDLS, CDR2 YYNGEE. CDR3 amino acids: CASSEGQGEAFF. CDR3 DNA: TGTGCCAGCAGCGAAGGACAGGGAGAAGCTTTCTTT.